The rows below give T cell receptor beta chains drawn from one sample of a study of T cells in Graves' hyperthyroidism and ophthalmopathy. TCRdb passed the multiplex PCR reads through MiXCR, listing each CDR3 protein once. The sample has 200,000 to 300,000 distinct CDR3 sequences, around 17% seen once; the top ten hold less than 35%. The sequencing input was blood. The receptors derive from a young woman with Graves' ophthalmopathy. CDR3s include the opening cysteine and the closing phenylalanine or tryptophan. D genes are given only for firm matches. Clone size appears in some rows only: once, few, many, or a class for an expanded clone.

j_gene,v_gene,abundance,d_gene,CDR3aa,CDR3nt
TRBJ1-1,TRBV18,many,-,CASSPTVWSTEAFF,TGTGCCAGCTCACCCACTGTCTGGAGCACTGAAGCTTTCTTT
TRBJ1-6,TRBV20-1,many,-,CSAREKGGFNSPLHF,TGCAGTGCTAGAGAAAAAGGGGGGTTCAATTCACCCCTCCACTTT
TRBJ1-1,TRBV12-3/TRBV12-4,many,TRBD1,CASSGQGRRTEAFF,TGTGCCAGCAGTGGACAGGGGAGGAGGACTGAAGCTTTCTTT
TRBJ1-1,TRBV30,-,-,CAWKPNTEAFF,TGTGCCTGGAAGCCGAACACTGAAGCTTTCTTT
TRBJ2-7,TRBV7-9,many,-,CASSFSDGVTYEQYF,TGTGCCAGCAGCTTTTCGGATGGAGTTACCTACGAGCAGTACTTC
TRBJ1-2,TRBV3-1,many,TRBD1,CASSQLDRGHIGYTF,TGTGCCAGCAGCCAACTAGACAGGGGGCATATCGGCTACACCTTC
TRBJ1-5,TRBV19,many,TRBD1,CASSMGDRGLDRNQPQHF,TGTGCCAGTAGTATGGGAGACAGGGGGCTTGATCGCAATCAGCCCCAGCATTTT
TRBJ2-7,TRBV28,many,-,CASSLSGLSAISYEQYF,TGTGCCAGCAGTTTAAGCGGTTTGTCAGCGATCTCCTACGAGCAGTACTTC
TRBJ2-1,TRBV7-3,many,TRBD2,CASSSGLAGVGEQFF,TGTGCCAGCAGCTCCGGACTAGCGGGAGTCGGTGAGCAGTTCTTC
TRBJ1-2,TRBV6-5,-,-,CASGPGSYGYTF,TGTGCCAGCGGCCCGGGAAGCTATGGCTACACCTTC
TRBJ2-5,TRBV29-1,-,TRBD1,CSAIKDRSQETQYF,TGCAGCGCTATAAAGGACAGGAGTCAAGAGACCCAGTACTTC
TRBJ1-5,TRBV4-2,few,-,CASSQGQIGNQPQHF,TGTGCCAGCAGCCAAGGGCAGATCGGCAATCAGCCCCAGCATTTT
TRBJ2-2,TRBV3-1,many,-,CASSEAGGTGELFF,TGTGCCAGCAGCGAAGCTGGGGGGACCGGGGAGCTGTTTTTT
TRBJ2-7,TRBV6-1,-,TRBD2,CASSQLAGRAYEQYF,TGTGCCAGCAGTCAACTAGCGGGGAGGGCCTACGAGCAGTACTTC
TRBJ1-5,TRBV28,many,-,CASSWTGNQPQHF,TGTGCCAGCAGTTGGACAGGCAATCAGCCCCAGCATTTT
TRBJ2-5,TRBV6-1,many,TRBD1,CASRRTGETQYF,TGTGCCAGCAGAAGGACAGGGGAGACCCAGTACTTC
TRBJ2-5,TRBV11-1,-,TRBD2,CASSVGPRERETQYF,TGTGCCAGCAGTGTCGGGCCGCGGGAGCGGGAGACCCAGTACTTC
TRBJ2-1,TRBV5-4,-,-,CASSLASIEGEQFF,TGTGCCAGCAGCTTGGCCTCTATCGAGGGTGAGCAGTTCTTC
TRBJ2-3,TRBV2,once,-,CASNRHAGGDTQYF,TGTGCCAGCAATCGACACGCTGGAGGGGATACGCAGTATTTT
TRBJ2-7,TRBV6-2/TRBV6-3,many,TRBD2,CASAGGPVNEQYF,TGTGCCAGTGCGGGAGGCCCTGTCAACGAGCAGTACTTC
TRBJ2-2,TRBV7-3,many,TRBD1,CASSSTGVRQGTTGELFF,TGTGCCAGCAGCTCCACCGGGGTTCGACAGGGTACAACCGGGGAGCTGTTTTTT
TRBJ2-7,TRBV27,many,-,CASSLDQNSYEQYF,TGTGCCAGCAGTTTAGACCAGAACTCCTACGAGCAGTACTTC
TRBJ1-1,TRBV5-6,-,TRBD1,CASTQGDRELLNAFF,TGTGCCAGCACCCAAGGGGACAGGGAACTTCTGAATGCTTTCTTT
TRBJ2-1,TRBV7-6,many,TRBD2,CASSLRLAGIDEQFF,TGTGCCAGCAGCTTACGACTAGCGGGTATAGATGAGCAGTTCTTC
TRBJ2-5,TRBV5-1,many,-,CASSLNPGSQETQYF,TGCGCCAGCAGCTTGAATCCGGGGAGTCAAGAGACCCAGTACTTC
TRBJ2-7,TRBV19,-,TRBD1,CASSIGTGAWEQYF,TGTGCCAGTAGTATAGGGACAGGCGCTTGGGAGCAGTACTTC
TRBJ2-3,TRBV20-1,many,TRBD2,CSATGTSGSRDTQYF,TGCAGTGCGACCGGGACTAGCGGGAGTCGGGATACGCAGTATTTT
TRBJ2-3,TRBV4-3,-,-,CASSQVLSTDTQYF,TGCGCCAGCAGCCAAGTCTTAAGCACAGATACGCAGTATTTT
TRBJ2-5,TRBV11-2,many,TRBD2,CASRRGLAGDETQYF,TGTGCCAGCCGTCGGGGCCTAGCGGGAGACGAGACCCAGTACTTC
TRBJ2-2,TRBV19,-,-,CASSAHPGELFF,TGTGCCAGTAGTGCCCACCCCGGGGAGCTGTTTTTT
TRBJ2-7,TRBV27,-,TRBD2,CASEGFGTSGTTYEQYF,TGTGCCAGTGAGGGGTTTGGGACTAGCGGGACAACCTACGAGCAGTACTTC
TRBJ2-3,TRBV7-8,many,-,CASSFFGQGYADTQYF,TGTGCCAGCAGCTTCTTTGGGCAGGGCTATGCAGATACGCAGTATTTT
TRBJ2-3,TRBV6-2/TRBV6-3,many,TRBD1,CASSYPTGAPTDTQYF,TGTGCCAGCAGTTACCCAACAGGGGCGCCCACAGATACGCAGTATTTT
TRBJ2-7,TRBV5-8,few,TRBD2,CASSLGLAGGQTSYEQYF,TGTGCCAGCAGCTTGGGACTAGCGGGGGGGCAGACCTCCTACGAGCAGTACTTC
TRBJ1-2,TRBV3-1,-,TRBD1,CASSQIGTGVYGYTF,TGTGCCAGCAGCCAAATCGGGACAGGAGTCTATGGCTACACCTTC
TRBJ2-5,TRBV3-1,many,-,CASRLNGGGETQYF,TGTGCCAGCAGATTAAACGGAGGGGGAGAGACCCAGTACTTC
TRBJ1-2,TRBV2,many,-,CASSEPRLEANYGYTF,TGTGCCAGCAGTGAACCCAGACTCGAAGCTAACTATGGCTACACCTTC
TRBJ1-1,TRBV7-8,-,TRBD1,CASSSTGTGPLTEAFF,TGTGCCAGCAGCTCGACGGGGACAGGGCCACTCACTGAAGCTTTCTTT
TRBJ1-3,TRBV7-2,many,-,CASSLKGDGNTIYF,TGTGCCAGCAGCTTAAAGGGGGATGGAAACACCATATATTTT
TRBJ2-3,TRBV9,-,TRBD1,CASSVGIGQGDTDTQYF,TGTGCCAGCAGCGTAGGTATTGGACAGGGGGACACAGATACGCAGTATTTT
TRBJ1-2,TRBV9,many,-,CASSVDSNYGYTF,TGTGCCAGCAGCGTAGATAGTAACTATGGCTACACCTTC
TRBJ2-7,TRBV28,-,TRBD2,CASNPTVRTSGGAEQYF,TGTGCCAGCAACCCAACGGTGAGAACTAGCGGGGGGGCAGAGCAGTACTTC
TRBJ2-3,TRBV27,-,TRBD2,CASSVGLAGVADTQYF,TGTGCCAGCAGCGTGGGACTAGCGGGAGTGGCGGATACGCAGTATTTT
TRBJ2-7,TRBV20-1,many,-,CSARDLYGWEQYF,TGCAGTGCTAGAGATCTTTATGGTTGGGAGCAGTACTTC
TRBJ1-6,TRBV6-1,few,-,CASSEREENSPLHF,TGTGCCAGCAGTGAACGGGAGGAAAATTCACCCCTCCACTTT
TRBJ2-7,TRBV20-1,once,TRBD2,CSARVGSGGDYEQYF,TGCAGTGCTAGAGTTGGTAGCGGGGGGGACTACGAGCAGTACTTC
TRBJ2-3,TRBV10-3,many,TRBD2,CAIATSGDRYSTDTQYF,TGTGCCATCGCCACTAGCGGGGATAGATATAGCACAGATACGCAGTATTTT
TRBJ1-1,TRBV20-1,many,-,CSALRTAEAFF,TGCAGTGCCCTTCGGACAGCCGAAGCTTTCTTT
TRBJ2-2,TRBV24-1,many,TRBD2,CATSDFPTSGANTGELFF,TGTGCCACCAGTGATTTTCCGACTAGCGGGGCGAACACCGGGGAGCTGTTTTTT
TRBJ2-7,TRBV4-3,many,-,CASSPGEGYEQYF,TGTGCCAGCTCACCAGGGGAGGGCTACGAGCAGTACTTC
TRBJ2-1,TRBV7-9,once,TRBD2,CASSLELAGGPSSYNEQFF,TGTGCCAGCAGCTTAGAACTAGCGGGGGGGCCAAGCTCCTACAATGAGCAGTTCTTC
TRBJ2-7,TRBV20-1,-,TRBD2,CSARDQASGGVFGDEQYF,TGCAGTGCTAGAGATCAGGCTAGCGGGGGGGTTTTTGGTGACGAGCAGTACTTC
TRBJ2-3,TRBV7-3,many,TRBD2,CASSLAGQIPDTQYF,TGTGCCAGCAGCCTAGCGGGACAGATTCCAGATACGCAGTATTTT
TRBJ2-1,TRBV7-9,many,TRBD2,CASSPTTSGGANEQFF,TGTGCCAGCAGCCCAACGACTAGCGGGGGGGCAAATGAGCAGTTCTTC
TRBJ2-7,TRBV7-6,many,TRBD2,CASSLDGTSGLREQYF,TGTGCCAGCAGCTTGGACGGGACTAGCGGGTTACGCGAGCAGTACTTC
TRBJ1-2,TRBV6-1,many,TRBD1,CASSRQGANYGYTF,TGTGCCAGCAGTCGACAGGGAGCTAACTATGGCTACACCTTC